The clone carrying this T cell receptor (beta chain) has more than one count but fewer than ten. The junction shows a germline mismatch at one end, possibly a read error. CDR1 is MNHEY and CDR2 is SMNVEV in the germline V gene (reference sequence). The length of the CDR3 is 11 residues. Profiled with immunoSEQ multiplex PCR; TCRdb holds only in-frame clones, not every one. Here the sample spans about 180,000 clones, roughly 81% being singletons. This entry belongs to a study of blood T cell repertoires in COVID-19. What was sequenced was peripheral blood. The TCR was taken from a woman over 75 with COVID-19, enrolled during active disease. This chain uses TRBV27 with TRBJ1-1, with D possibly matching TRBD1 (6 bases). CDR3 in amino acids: CASSLWGPAIF. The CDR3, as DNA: TGTGCCAGCAGTTTATGGGGGCCAGCGATTTTT.